The present entry profiles one TCR beta chain with its context. Sequenced by immunoSEQ multiplex PCR; TCRdb stores in-frame clones only, minus some. The data show about 72,000 clones, 91% seen once. The CDR3 has 12 amino acids. Deletions cut 7 bases from V and 8 bases from J, with 14 bases between. CDR1 is MNHEY, CDR2 SVGAGI, per germline. This entry is derived from a study of T cell changes during pregnancy in multiple sclerosis. The TCR originated in a female donor in good health, enrolled as a control in a pregnancy study. Sequences were derived from peripheral blood, sampled in the third trimester of pregnancy. The chain employs TRBV6-5 and TRBJ1-1; a possible D gene is TRBD1 (6 bases). The CDR3 DNA is TGTGCCAGCATAAAAGAAACAGGGGAAGCTTTCTTT. Protein sequence: CASIKETGEAFF.